The 19 T cell receptor beta chains below were found in one sample sequenced in a study of blood T cell repertoires in COVID-19. Sequencing was performed with immunoSEQ multiplex PCR; in TCRdb, only in-frame clones are kept and a portion is missing. The profile covers over 200,000 clones, with roughly 85% appearing a single time and approximately 19% taken by the ten largest. Sequencing used PBMCs or T cells enriched from blood (not recorded which). The receptors stem from a man aged 35-49 years who had recovered from COVID-19.

V usage is TRBV15 and J usage is TRBJ1-4; 7 nucleotides agree with TRBD1. This CDR3 contains 15 residues. The V gene's germline CDR1 is LNHNV and CDR2 YYDKDF (reference sequence). The V and J ends lost 9 bases and 8 bases, in that order; junction bases with no gene match: 15. This CDR3 reads CATGPHRGPAEKLFF. CDR3 coding DNA: TGTGCCACAGGCCCCCACAGGGGCCCGGCCGAAAAACTGTTTTTT.

The chain employs TRBV11-2 and TRBJ1-2, with D maybe TRBD1 (6 bases). Trimming took 1 base from V and 5 from J, leaving 14 bases between them. The CDR3 consists of 15 residues. Looked up from germline, CDR1 is SGHAT and CDR2 is FQNNGV. CDR3 coding DNA: TGTGCCAGCAGCTTAGGGCCACGGACAGAATATGGCTACACCTTC. This sequence encodes CASSLGPRTEYGYTF.

The rearrangement uses TRBV4-1 and TRBJ2-7; a possible D gene is TRBD1 (6 bases). Trimming stripped 0 bases from V and 3 bases from J, with 9 bases between. The CDR3 extends over 14 amino acids. Germline CDR1 and CDR2: MGHRA and YSYEKL. The CDR3 region is CASSQDTGRYEQYF. DNA of the CDR3: TGCGCCAGCAGCCAAGATACAGGGCGCTACGAGCAGTACTTC.

This sequence joins TRBV10-3 and TRBJ2-7, with 9 bases matching TRBD1. V lost 6 bases to trimming and J lost 6 bases; unmatched junction nucleotides: 12. The V gene's germline CDR1 is ENHRY and CDR2 SYGVKD. The CDR3 is 15 amino acids. For the CDR3, the DNA is TGTGCCATCAGCTCAGGGACAGGGTTCGAAGGCGAGCAGTACTTC. It codes for CAISSGTGFEGEQYF.

The chain combines TRBV4-1 with TRBJ1-5; the D gene is possibly TRBD1 (6 bases). This CDR3 spans 15 amino acids. V gave up 3 bases and J gave up 7 bases, with 16 bases separating them. Germline lookup yields CDR1 MGHRA and CDR2 YSYEKL. The CDR3 sequence: CASSHTQGEGQPQHF. The CDR3 DNA is TGCGCCAGCAGCCATACACAGGGAGAGGGCCAGCCCCAGCATTTT.

A few counts support this clone. In nucleotides, the CDR3 is TGTGCCAGCAGCTTGGTTCCTAGCGGGATCCCCGGGGAGCTGTTTTTT. Translated: CASSLVPSGIPGELFF. The chain has TRBV11-3 and TRBJ2-2; 9 bases are a match to TRBD2. Germline loops: CDR1 SGHNT, CDR2 YENEEA. The CDR3 covers 16 residues. V was clipped by 3 bases and J by 6 bases; unmatched bases: 8. Supplemented by reference TRBV11-3 and TRBJ2-2, the full variable domain reads EAGVVQSPRYKIIEKKQPVAFWCNPISGHNTLYWYLQNLGQGPELLIRYENEEAVDDSQLPKDRFSAERLKGVDSTLKIQPAELGDSAVYLCASSLVPSGIPGELFFGEGSRLTVL.

In this sample, this clone turned up once. The rearrangement uses TRBV18 and TRBJ2-7, with 7 bases identical to TRBD1. This CDR3 region has 15 residues. The trim removed 4 bases at V and 7 bases at J, leaving 13 bases unmatched. Germline CDR1 reads KGHSH; CDR2 reads LQKENI. The CDR3 protein is CASSLWDSPLGEQYF. CDR3 coding DNA: TGTGCCAGCTCACTTTGGGACAGCCCTTTGGGGGAGCAGTACTTC.

This chain uses TRBV6-1 with TRBJ2-3; tentatively, D is TRBD2 (6 bases). CDR3 length equals 16 residues. CDR1 is MNHNS, CDR2 SASEGT, per germline. V lost 4 bases, J lost 4 bases, and 18 bases lay in between. The CDR3 DNA reads as TGTGCCAGCAGTGGTCTGGGCGGAGGGAGCTCAGATACGCAGTATTTT. Amino acid sequence: CASSGLGGGSSDTQYF.

The chain links TRBV3-1 (or the pseudogene TRBV3-2) to TRBJ1-1, with D perhaps matching TRBD1 (6 bases). Trimming removed 1 base at V and 4 bases at J, with 16 bases between. The CDR3 contains 16 residues. Germline V CDR1 and CDR2: LGHDT, YNNKEL (reference sequence). The CDR3 DNA reads as TGTGCCAGCAGCCAAGTTTCAGGGGTCCTTGCCACTGAAGCTTTCTTT. Translation: CASSQVSGVLATEAFF.

The count of this clone is one. The V call is TRBV5-1, the J call TRBJ2-7; TRBD1 is a possible D gene (5 bases). The V gene lost 0 bases and the J gene lost 3 bases, with 16 bases spanning the gap. CDR3 length: 16 amino acids. Germline values: CDR1 SGHRS, CDR2 YFSETQ. The CDR3 loop is CASSLGDGRALYEQYF. The DNA of the CDR3 is TGCGCCAGCAGCTTGGGTGACGGCAGGGCCCTCTACGAGCAGTACTTC. Full variable domain (missing parts from reference TRBV5-1 and TRBJ2-7): KAGVTQTPRYLIKTRGQQVTLSCSPISGHRSVSWYQQTPGQGLQFLFEYFSETQRNKGNFPGRFSGRQFSNSRSEMNVSTLELGDSALYLCASSLGDGRALYEQYFGPGTRLTVT.

This clone occurred once. This chain uses TRBV9 with TRBJ1-2; possible D gene TRBD1, 6 bases. V lost 4 bases, J lost 4 bases, and 20 bases lay in between. Per the germline V gene, CDR1 is SGDLS and CDR2 is YYNGEE. This CDR3 has 16 amino acids. The CDR3, as DNA: TGTGCCAGCAGCCCCCGGGCAGGGGTTTCTTCCTATGGCTACACCTTC. Amino acids: CASSPRAGVSSYGYTF. Drawing the rest from reference TRBV9 and TRBJ1-2, the complete variable domain is DSGVTQTPKHLITATGQRVTLRCSPRSGDLSVYWYQQSLDQGLQFLIQYYNGEERAKGNILERFSAQQFPDLHSELNLSSLELGDSALYFCASSPRAGVSSYGYTFGSGTRLTVV.

The rearrangement joins TRBV6-6 to TRBJ1-2; D is perhaps TRBD1 (6 bases). Germline V gene sequence: CDR1 MNHNY, CDR2 SVGAGI (reference sequence). Trimming took off 7 bases at V and 4 bases at J, with 16 bases between the two ends. The CDR3 length is 14 residues. CDR3 DNA: TGTGCCAGCATCGAGGGGGGGCGGAGCTATGGCTACACCTTC. Translated: CASIEGGRSYGYTF.

The chain uses TRBV11-2 and TRBJ2-4; the match to TRBD2 covers 7 bases. The CDR3 spans 16 residues. Germline CDR1 is SGHAT and CDR2 is FQNNGV. V lost 5 bases and J lost 5; bases outside the gene matches: 12. CDR3 sequence: CASSKMPRGVENIQYF. As DNA, the CDR3 is TGTGCCAGCAGCAAAATGCCTCGGGGGGTGGAAAACATTCAGTACTTC.

The chain is built from TRBV19 and TRBJ1-1; TRBD1 aligns across 7 bases. Losses at the gene ends were 0 bases for V and 4 bases for J; bases not matched to a gene: 5. Per germline, CDR1 LNHDA and CDR2 SQIVND (reference sequence). There are 15 residues in the CDR3. CDR3 region: CASSIDPAGGTEAFF. CDR3 DNA sequence: TGTGCCAGTAGTATAGATCCGGCAGGGGGCACTGAAGCTTTCTTT.

The V and J genes are TRBV27 and TRBJ2-2; TRBD2 might be the D (5 bases). CDR3 length: 13 amino acids. CDR1 is MNHEY, CDR2 SMNVEV, per germline (reference sequence). Trimming took 4 bases from V and 5 from J, leaving 8 bases between them. Here the CDR3 reads CASSSGGTGELFF. The CDR3 bases are TGTGCCAGCAGTTCCGGCGGGACCGGGGAGCTGTTTTTT.

The chain has TRBV20-1 and TRBJ2-1; 10 bases match TRBD2. J was trimmed by 2 bases and V by 3 bases; bases with no gene match: 4. CDR1 and CDR2 from the germline V gene are DFQATT and SNEGSKA (reference sequence). The CDR3 is made up of 15 amino acids. The DNA for the CDR3 is TGCAGTGCTAGTCGAGCGGGAGGGCCCTACAATGAGCAGTTCTTC. This sequence encodes CSASRAGGPYNEQFF.

The rearrangement links TRBV4-1 to TRBJ1-2; D might be TRBD1 (6 bases). Germline values: CDR1 MGHRA, CDR2 YSYEKL. V was clipped by 1 base and J by 6 bases, with 18 bases between them. The CDR3 contains 16 residues. The CDR3 DNA is TGCGCCAGCAGCCAAGGGGGGCGGGGGAAAGGAAATGGCTACACCTTC. Translation: CASSQGGRGKGNGYTF.

The CDR3 coding sequence is TGTGCCAGCAGTGGCGGCCCCGGGGGGGTATTTTGGGATGAGCAGTTCTTC. Protein product: CASSGGPGGVFWDEQFF. The chain recombines TRBV2 with TRBJ2-1, with 8 bases identical to TRBD2. The CDR3 runs to 17 residues. CDR1 SNHLY and CDR2 FYNNEI come from the germline V gene. Trimming removed 4 bases from V and 8 bases from J; junction bases left unmatched: 16.

The chain links TRBV5-1 to TRBJ2-1, with 9 bases that match TRBD2. CDR3 length: 16 amino acids. V was pared by 4 bases and J by 7 bases, with 12 bases of the junction left unmatched. CDR1 and CDR2 (germline): SGHRS, YFSETQ. CDR3 loop: CASSILSGSPGNEQFF. The CDR3 nucleotides read TGCGCCAGCAGCATCCTTAGCGGGAGCCCCGGGAATGAGCAGTTCTTC.